Listed below are T cell receptor beta chains from one sample, sequenced in a study of OX40 agonist ivuxolimab in advanced cancers. Sequencing used immunoSEQ multiplex PCR; TCRdb keeps in-frame clones, though not all of them. The sample comprises under 13,000 clones, more than 60% of which are singletons, and roughly a third rests with the top ten. The sequencing here drew on CD4+ or CD8+ T cells sorted from blood, taken in a trial of the OX40 agonist ivuxolimab. The receptors here all came from an adult with an advanced solid tumor such as melanoma, head and neck, liver or kidney cancer. The CDR3 runs from the conserved cysteine through the conserved F or W. The D gene is left open where the match is weak. Clone size is shown for a subset of rows, as once, few, many or a class of expanded clone.

>TRBV7-9|-|few|TRBJ1-1
TGTGCCAGCAGCCCCCGTTCTGATTGGAACACTGAAGCTTTCTTT
CASSPRSDWNTEAFF
>TRBV10-3|-|-|TRBJ2-2
TGTGCCATCAGTGACGCACAGGGATTCGTGGAGCTGTTTTTT
CAISDAQGFVELFF
>TRBV5-6|-|-|TRBJ1-1
TGTGCCAGCAGCTTCTCAAGGGGCAGGGATGAAGCTTTCTTT
CASSFSRGRDEAFF
>TRBV5-1|-|-|TRBJ2-3
TGCGCCAGCAGCTCGACAGTTAGCACAGATACGCAGTATTTT
CASSSTVSTDTQYF
>TRBV9|TRBD2|-|TRBJ2-7
TGTGCCAGCAGCCCCCGACTAGCGGGGGCCTACGAGCAGTACTTC
CASSPRLAGAYEQYF
>TRBV19|-|-|TRBJ1-1
TGTGCCAGTACCCTTAGGACGGACAAGGCCGGCCTTGAAGCTTTCTTT
CASTLRTDKAGLEAFF
>TRBV7-9|-|-|TRBJ2-7
TGTGCCAGCGGGTCTACTCCCTACGAGCAGTACTTC
CASGSTPYEQYF
>TRBV29-1|TRBD2|-|TRBJ2-1
TGCAGCGTTGAAGCCCCCTTAGCGGGCTTAGGACGGGGTGAGCAGTTCTTC
CSVEAPLAGLGRGEQFF
>TRBV28|TRBD1|once|TRBJ1-4
TGTGCCAGCAGCCACTTCGGGACAGGGGATGAAAAACTGTTTTTT
CASSHFGTGDEKLFF
>TRBV9|-|-|TRBJ2-2
TGTGCCAGCAGCGAGACAGCGAACACCGGGGAGCTGTTTTTT
CASSETANTGELFF
>TRBV21-1|-|-|TRBJ2-7
TGTGCCAGTTCCGGGACAGGGGGCGCGAGCGGGAGGACAATCGAGCAGTACTTC
CASSGTGGASGRTIEQYF
>TRBV7-2|-|-|TRBJ2-7
TGCGCCAGCAGCCAAGAAATTGAGACACTAACCTACGAGCAGTACTTC
CASSQEIETLTYEQYF
>TRBV11-2|TRBD2|-|TRBJ2-3
TGTGCCAGCAGCGTAGCGGGGGGGGGACCAGATACGCAGTATTTT
CASSVAGGGPDTQYF
>TRBV7-3|-|-|TRBJ2-3
TGTGCCAGCAGCTACCGCGGCCGGACTAGCACAGATACGCAGTATTTT
CASSYRGRTSTDTQYF
>TRBV6-4|-|-|TRBJ2-1
TGTGCCAGCAGTGACAGGGGACCCAGCTCCTACAATGAGCAGTTCTTC
CASSDRGPSSYNEQFF
>TRBV7-9|-|-|TRBJ1-3
TGTGCCAGCAGCTTAGAATATCAGGGTGCTGGAAACACCATATATTTT
CASSLEYQGAGNTIYF
>TRBV7-6|-|-|TRBJ1-2
TGTGCCAGCAGCCGAGGAGAGGACAGACATGGCTACACCTTC
CASSRGEDRHGYTF
>TRBV11-2|-|-|TRBJ2-7
TGTGCCAGCAGCTTAGTGTTGGGCCAGGGAGACTACGAGCAGTACTTC
CASSLVLGQGDYEQYF
>TRBV6-5|-|-|TRBJ1-2
TGTGCCAGCAGTTACCTGGGAGGAGGGTTCTCTGGCTACACCTTC
CASSYLGGGFSGYTF
>TRBV9|-|-|TRBJ2-1
TGTGCCAGCAGCCCAGTGGGGGCACCCGACAATGAGCAGTTCTTC
CASSPVGAPDNEQFF
>TRBV25-1|-|-|TRBJ2-3
TGTGCCAGCAGTGAATATAGCCTTACAGATACGCAGTATTTT
CASSEYSLTDTQYF
>TRBV7-2|TRBD1|-|TRBJ2-5
TGTGCCAGCAGCTTACCGGATTCGTCCCAGACAGGGCTTCAAGAGACCCAGTACTTC
CASSLPDSSQTGLQETQYF
>TRBV27|-|-|TRBJ2-1
TGTGCCAGCAGTCACGGAAATGAGCAGTTCTTC
CASSHGNEQFF
>TRBV7-1|-|-|TRBJ2-5
TGTGCCAGCAGCGTAACTGAGCAAGAGACCCAGTACTTC
CASSVTEQETQYF
>TRBV19|TRBD2|-|TRBJ2-2
TGTGCCAGTAGTCCCAAGACCTCGACTAGCGGGTTCGGGGAGCTGTTTTTT
CASSPKTSTSGFGELFF
>TRBV9|TRBD1|-|TRBJ1-5
TGTGCCAGCAGCCGACAGGGGAGTAGTCAGCCCCAGCATTTT
CASSRQGSSQPQHF
>TRBV5-6|-|-|TRBJ1-4
TGTGCCAGCAGCTTGGGGACGTTTGCAACTAATGAAAAACTGTTTTTT
CASSLGTFATNEKLFF
>TRBV11-3|-|-|TRBJ1-4
TGTGCCAGCAGCTTAGATCCACCAACTAATGAAAAACTGTTTTTT
CASSLDPPTNEKLFF
>TRBV4-2|TRBD1|few|TRBJ1-5
TGTGCCAGCAGCCAAGAACTCGGGGGACAGGGGTATCAGCCCCAGCATTTT
CASSQELGGQGYQPQHF
>TRBV15|TRBD1|-|TRBJ1-2
TGTGCCACCAGCCCCCGACAGGGCGGAGTGGATGGCTACACCTTC
CATSPRQGGVDGYTF
>TRBV27|TRBD2|few|TRBJ2-1
TGTGCCAGCAGTTTAGGCGGGAGTGGCAATGAGCAGTTCTTC
CASSLGGSGNEQFF